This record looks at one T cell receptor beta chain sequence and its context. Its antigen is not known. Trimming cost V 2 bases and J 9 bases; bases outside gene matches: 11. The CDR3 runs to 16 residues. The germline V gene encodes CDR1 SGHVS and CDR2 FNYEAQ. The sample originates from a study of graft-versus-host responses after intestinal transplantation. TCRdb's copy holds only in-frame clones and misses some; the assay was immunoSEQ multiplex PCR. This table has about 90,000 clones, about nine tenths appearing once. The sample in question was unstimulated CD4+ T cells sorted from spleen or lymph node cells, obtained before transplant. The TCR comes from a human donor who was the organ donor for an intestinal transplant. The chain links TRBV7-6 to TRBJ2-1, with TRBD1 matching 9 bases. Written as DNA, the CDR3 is TGTGCCAGCAGCTTAATTACCGGGACAGGGACGGGTGAGCAGTTCTTC. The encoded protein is CASSLITGTGTGEQFF.